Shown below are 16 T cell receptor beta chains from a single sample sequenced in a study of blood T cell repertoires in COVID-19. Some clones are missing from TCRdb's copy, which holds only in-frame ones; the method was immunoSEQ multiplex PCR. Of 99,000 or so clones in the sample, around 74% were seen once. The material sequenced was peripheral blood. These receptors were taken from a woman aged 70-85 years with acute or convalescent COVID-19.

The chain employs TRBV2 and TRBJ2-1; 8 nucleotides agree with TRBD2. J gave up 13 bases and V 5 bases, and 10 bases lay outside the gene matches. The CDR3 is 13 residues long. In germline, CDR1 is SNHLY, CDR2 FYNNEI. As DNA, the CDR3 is TGTGCCAGCAGTTCTCCCTTTAGCGGGGAACAGTTCTTC. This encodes CASSSPFSGEQFF. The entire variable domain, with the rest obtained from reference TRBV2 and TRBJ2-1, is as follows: EPEVTQTPSHQVTQMGQEVILRCVPISNHLYFYWYRQILGQKVEFLVSFYNNEISEKSEIFDDQFSVERPDGSNFTLKIRSTKLEDSAMYFCASSSPFSGEQFFGPGTRLTVL.

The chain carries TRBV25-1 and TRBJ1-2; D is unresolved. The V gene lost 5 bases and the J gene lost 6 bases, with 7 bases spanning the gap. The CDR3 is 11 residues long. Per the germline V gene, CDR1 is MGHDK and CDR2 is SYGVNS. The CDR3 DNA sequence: TGTGCCAGCAGTCGAGGGAATGGCTACACCTTC. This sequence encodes CASSRGNGYTF.

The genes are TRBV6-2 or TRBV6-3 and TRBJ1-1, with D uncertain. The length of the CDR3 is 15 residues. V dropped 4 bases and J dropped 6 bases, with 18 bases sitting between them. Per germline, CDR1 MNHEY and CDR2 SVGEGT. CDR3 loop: CASSSLRRATSEAFF. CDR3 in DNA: TGTGCCAGCAGTTCCCTTAGGAGGGCTACTTCTGAAGCTTTCTTT.

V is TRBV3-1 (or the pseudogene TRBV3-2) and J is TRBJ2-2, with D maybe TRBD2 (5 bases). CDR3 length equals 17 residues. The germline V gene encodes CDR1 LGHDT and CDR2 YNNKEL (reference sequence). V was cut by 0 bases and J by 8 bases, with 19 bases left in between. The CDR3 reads CASSQEGASRGTGELFF. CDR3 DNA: TGTGCCAGCAGCCAAGAAGGTGCATCTCGGGGAACGGGGGAGCTGTTTTTT.

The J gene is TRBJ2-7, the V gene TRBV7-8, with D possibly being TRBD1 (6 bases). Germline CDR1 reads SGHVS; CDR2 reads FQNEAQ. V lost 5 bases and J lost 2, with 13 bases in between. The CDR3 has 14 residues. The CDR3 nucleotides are TGTGCCAGCAGCGAACAGGGAAGCGCCTACGAGCAGTACTTC. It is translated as CASSEQGSAYEQYF.

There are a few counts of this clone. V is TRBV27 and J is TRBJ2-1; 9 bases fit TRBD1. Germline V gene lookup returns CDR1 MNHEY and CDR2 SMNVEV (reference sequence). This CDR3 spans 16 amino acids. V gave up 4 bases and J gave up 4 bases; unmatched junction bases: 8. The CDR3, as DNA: TGTGCCAGCAGTTGGCCGACAGGGGGTCCATACAATGAGCAGTTCTTC. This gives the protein CASSWPTGGPYNEQFF.

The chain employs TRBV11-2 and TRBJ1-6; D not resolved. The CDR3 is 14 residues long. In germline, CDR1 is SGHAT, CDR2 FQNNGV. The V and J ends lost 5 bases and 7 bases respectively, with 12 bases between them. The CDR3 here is CASSPLAGNSPLHF. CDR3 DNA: TGTGCCAGCAGCCCACTTGCGGGGAATTCACCCCTCCACTTT.

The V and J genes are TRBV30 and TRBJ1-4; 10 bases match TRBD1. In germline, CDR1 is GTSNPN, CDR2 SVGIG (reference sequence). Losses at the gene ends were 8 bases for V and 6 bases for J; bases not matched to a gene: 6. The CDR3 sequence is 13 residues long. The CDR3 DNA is TGTGCCGCGGGACAGGGGCTCGATGAAAAACTGTTTTTT. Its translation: CAAGQGLDEKLFF.

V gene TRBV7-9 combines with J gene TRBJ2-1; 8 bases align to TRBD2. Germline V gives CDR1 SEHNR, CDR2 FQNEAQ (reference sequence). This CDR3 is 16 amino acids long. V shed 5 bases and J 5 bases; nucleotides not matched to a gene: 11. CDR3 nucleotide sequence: TGTGCCAGCAGCCTTACGGCAGCGGGGGTGAACAATGAGCAGTTCTTC. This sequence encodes CASSLTAAGVNNEQFF.

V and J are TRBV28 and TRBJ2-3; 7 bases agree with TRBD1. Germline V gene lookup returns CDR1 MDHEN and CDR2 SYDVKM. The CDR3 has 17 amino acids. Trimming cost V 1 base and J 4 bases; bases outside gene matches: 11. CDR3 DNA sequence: TGTGCCAGCAGTTTATTGACAGGGTTAGGGGTAGCAGATACGCAGTATTTT. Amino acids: CASSLLTGLGVADTQYF. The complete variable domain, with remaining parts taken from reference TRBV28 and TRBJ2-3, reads DVKVTQSSRYLVKRTGEKVFLECVQDMDHENMFWYRQDPGLGLRLIYFSYDVKMKEKGDIPEGYSVSREKKERFSLILESASTNQTSMYLCASSLLTGLGVADTQYFGPGTRLTVL.

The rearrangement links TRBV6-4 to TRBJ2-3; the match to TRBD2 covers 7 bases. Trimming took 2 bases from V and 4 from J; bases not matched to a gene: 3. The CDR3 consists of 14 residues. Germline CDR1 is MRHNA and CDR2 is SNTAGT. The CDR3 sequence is CASSDMGGPDTQYF. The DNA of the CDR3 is TGTGCCAGCAGTGACATGGGAGGGCCAGATACGCAGTATTTT.

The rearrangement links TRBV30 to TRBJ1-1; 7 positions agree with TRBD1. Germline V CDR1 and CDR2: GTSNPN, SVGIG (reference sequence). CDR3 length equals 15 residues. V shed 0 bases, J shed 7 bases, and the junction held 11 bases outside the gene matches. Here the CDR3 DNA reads TGTGCCTGGAGTGTAAGACTCATCTGGGACAGTGAAGCTTTCTTT. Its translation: CAWSVRLIWDSEAFF.

CDR3: CASSQGQLLNEKLFF. CDR3 bases: TGTGCCAGCTCACAGGGACAGTTATTGAATGAAAAACTGTTTTTT. This rearrangement joins TRBV18 to TRBJ1-4; 7 bases match TRBD1. V gave up 4 bases and J gave up 5 bases; unmatched junction bases: 7. CDR1 is KGHSH and CDR2 is LQKENI in the germline V gene. The CDR3 is 15 residues long.

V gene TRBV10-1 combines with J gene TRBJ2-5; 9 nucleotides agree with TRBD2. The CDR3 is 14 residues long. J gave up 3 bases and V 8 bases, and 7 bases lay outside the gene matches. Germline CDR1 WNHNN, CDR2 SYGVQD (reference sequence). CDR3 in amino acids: CASALAGQEETQYF. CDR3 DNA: TGCGCCAGCGCACTAGCGGGTCAAGAAGAGACCCAGTACTTC.

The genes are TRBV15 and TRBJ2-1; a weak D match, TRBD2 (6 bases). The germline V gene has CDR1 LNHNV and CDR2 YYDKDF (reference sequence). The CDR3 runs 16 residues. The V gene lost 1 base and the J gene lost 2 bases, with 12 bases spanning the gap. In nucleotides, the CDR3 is TGTGCCACCAGCAGAGGGATGGGACTTACCTACAATGAGCAGTTCTTC. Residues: CATSRGMGLTYNEQFF.

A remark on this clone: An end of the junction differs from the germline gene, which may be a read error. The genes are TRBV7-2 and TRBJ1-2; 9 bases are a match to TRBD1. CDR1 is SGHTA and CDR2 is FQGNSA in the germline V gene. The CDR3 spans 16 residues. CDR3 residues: CASSLAGTGSIYGYTF. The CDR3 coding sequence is TGTGCCAGCAGCCTAGCCGGGACAGGGTCGATTTATGGCTACACCTTC.